This is a list of T cell receptor beta chains from one sample in a study of control samples from healthy donors and cancer patients. The assay was immunoSEQ multiplex PCR, and TCRdb's table has in-frame clones only and misses some. This table has 150,000 to 200,000 clones, around 88% appearing once. The sample taken for sequencing was blood. The receptors were sampled from a man between 18 and 35 years old in good health. Both conserved end residues are part of each CDR3. Each record gives: D gene, V gene, J gene, clone size, CDR3 protein, CDR3 DNA. D genes are given only for firm matches. Rows may omit the clone size; those that give it use once, few, many or a size class.

D: -
V: TRBV30
J: TRBJ2-3
size: -
CDR3: CAWSGPYTDTQYF
DNA: TGTGCCTGGAGTGGACCTTACACAGATACGCAGTATTTT

D: -
V: TRBV12-5
J: TRBJ1-3
size: -
CDR3: CASGGPSGNTIYF
DNA: TGTGCTAGTGGGGGACCTTCTGGAAACACCATATATTTT

D: TRBD2
V: TRBV4-3
J: TRBJ2-1
size: -
CDR3: CASSQDRATSGYNEQFF
DNA: TGCGCCAGCAGCCAAGATCGGGCGACTAGCGGTTACAATGAGCAGTTCTTC

D: -
V: TRBV28
J: TRBJ2-6
size: few
CDR3: CASSLGRGQYVSGANVLTF
DNA: TGTGCCAGCAGTTTAGGTCGGGGGCAGTATGTCTCCGGGGCCAACGTCCTGACTTTC

D: -
V: TRBV27
J: TRBJ2-7
size: -
CDR3: CASTPRQGLSYEQYF
DNA: TGTGCCAGCACTCCGCGGCAGGGATTATCCTACGAGCAGTACTTC

D: TRBD2
V: TRBV10-3
J: TRBJ2-1
size: -
CDR3: CAISAAGLAGYEQFF
DNA: TGTGCCATCAGTGCGGCGGGACTAGCGGGCTATGAGCAGTTCTTC

D: TRBD1
V: TRBV6-5
J: TRBJ2-3
size: -
CDR3: CASRQGAAADTQYF
DNA: TGTGCCAGCAGACAGGGGGCGGCTGCAGATACGCAGTATTTT

D: TRBD1
V: TRBV11-2
J: TRBJ1-6
size: -
CDR3: CASSNQGAQGSPLHF
DNA: TGTGCCAGCAGCAACCAGGGGGCGCAAGGGTCACCCCTCCACTTT

D: -
V: TRBV6-1
J: TRBJ2-1
size: -
CDR3: CASSDFTLVTGQFF
DNA: TGTGCCAGCAGTGATTTTACCTTGGTCACTGGGCAGTTCTTC

D: -
V: TRBV5-4
J: TRBJ1-2
size: -
CDR3: CASSLQDLGYTF
DNA: TGTGCCAGCAGCTTACAGGACTTAGGCTACACCTTC

D: TRBD1
V: TRBV28
J: TRBJ1-1
size: -
CDR3: CASSLIPRGRAAFF
DNA: TGTGCCAGCAGTTTAATCCCCAGGGGGCGCGCGGCTTTCTTT

D: TRBD1
V: TRBV7-9
J: TRBJ2-7
size: -
CDR3: CASSSGQGSYEQYF
DNA: TGTGCCAGCAGCTCGGGACAGGGCTCCTACGAGCAGTACTTC

D: TRBD2
V: TRBV7-9
J: TRBJ2-6
size: few
CDR3: CASSPSGGYGSGANVLTF
DNA: TGTGCCAGCAGCCCTAGCGGCGGTTATGGCTCTGGGGCCAACGTCCTGACTTTC

D: -
V: TRBV19
J: TRBJ1-2
size: -
CDR3: CASSTTARYYGYTF
DNA: TGTGCCAGTAGTACGACAGCCCGCTACTATGGCTACACCTTC

D: -
V: TRBV7-8
J: TRBJ2-7
size: -
CDR3: CASSRRDNYEQYF
DNA: TGTGCCAGCAGCCGCCGGGACAACTACGAGCAGTACTTC

D: -
V: TRBV28
J: TRBJ1-6
size: -
CDR3: CASRGAQAGYNSPLHF
DNA: TGTGCCAGCAGGGGGGCGCAGGCGGGCTATAATTCACCCCTCCACTTT

D: -
V: TRBV5-6
J: TRBJ2-4
size: -
CDR3: CASSSYSQNIQYF
DNA: TGTGCCAGCAGCTCGTACTCTCAGAACATTCAGTACTTC

D: -
V: TRBV11-2
J: TRBJ1-3
size: -
CDR3: CASSFGSWRYGNTIYF
DNA: TGTGCCAGCAGCTTCGGGTCGTGGAGGTACGGAAACACCATATATTTT

D: TRBD2
V: TRBV5-1
J: TRBJ2-1
size: -
CDR3: CASSLAQTSGADSYNEQFF
DNA: TGCGCCAGCAGCTTGGCCCAGACTAGCGGGGCAGATTCCTACAATGAGCAGTTCTTC

D: -
V: TRBV27
J: TRBJ1-2
size: -
CDR3: CASSLSLGAAGYTF
DNA: TGTGCCAGCAGTTTATCATTGGGGGCAGCGGGCTACACCTTC

D: -
V: TRBV5-1
J: TRBJ2-1
size: -
CDR3: CASSLAATSYNEQFF
DNA: TGCGCCAGCAGCTTGGCCGCGACGAGCTACAATGAGCAGTTCTTC

D: -
V: TRBV3-1/TRBV3-2
J: TRBJ2-7
size: once
CDR3: CASSREGGSYEQYF
DNA: TGTGCCAGCAGCCGAGAAGGGGGCTCCTACGAGCAGTACTTC

D: TRBD2
V: TRBV11-2
J: TRBJ2-3
size: -
CDR3: CASSLGTLAGMGLAQYF
DNA: TGTGCCAGCAGCTTAGGTACCCTAGCGGGAATGGGTCTTGCGCAGTATTTT

D: -
V: TRBV28
J: TRBJ1-4
size: -
CDR3: CASSWGTGSTNEKLFF
DNA: TGTGCCAGCAGCTGGGGAACAGGTTCGACTAATGAAAAACTGTTTTTT

D: TRBD1
V: TRBV4-3
J: TRBJ1-1
size: -
CDR3: CASSHDIPGQGNTEAFF
DNA: TGCGCCAGCAGCCACGACATACCGGGACAGGGGAACACTGAAGCTTTCTTT

D: TRBD2
V: TRBV6-1
J: TRBJ2-5
size: -
CDR3: CASSEIAGAVGETQYF
DNA: TGTGCCAGCAGTGAAATAGCGGGGGCCGTTGGGGAGACCCAGTACTTC

D: -
V: TRBV9
J: TRBJ2-3
size: -
CDR3: CASSDREQDTQYF
DNA: TGTGCCAGCAGCGATCGGGAACAAGATACGCAGTATTTT

D: -
V: TRBV5-6
J: TRBJ2-1
size: -
CDR3: CASSALADSYNEQFF
DNA: TGTGCCAGCAGCGCCCTAGCAGATTCCTACAATGAGCAGTTCTTC

D: -
V: TRBV4-1
J: TRBJ1-1
size: once
CDR3: CASSQDGTEAFF
DNA: TGCGCCAGCAGCCAAGACGGGACTGAAGCTTTCTTT

D: -
V: TRBV6-1
J: TRBJ1-3
size: once
CDR3: CASSEETAPGNTIYF
DNA: TGTGCCAGCAGCGAAGAGACAGCACCTGGAAACACCATATATTTT

D: -
V: TRBV7-9
J: TRBJ1-2
size: -
CDR3: CASSLAGDGNYGYTF
DNA: TGTGCCAGCAGCTTAGCAGGGGACGGAAACTATGGCTACACCTTC

D: TRBD1
V: TRBV15
J: TRBJ2-1
size: -
CDR3: CATSRGTGTEYNEQFF
DNA: TGTGCCACCAGCAGAGGAACCGGGACAGAATACAATGAGCAGTTCTTC

D: TRBD1
V: TRBV6-5
J: TRBJ2-7
size: -
CDR3: CASLEGTDTYEQYF
DNA: TGTGCCAGTCTTGAAGGGACAGATACCTACGAGCAGTACTTC